The 10 T cell receptor beta chains presented below share a single source sample, sequenced in a study of T cell changes during pregnancy in multiple sclerosis. Only in-frame clones appear in the TCRdb table, and some are missing; sequencing was by immunoSEQ multiplex PCR. Of 90,000 to 95,000 clones listed, 85% to 95% were seen once; the top ten hold around 4.5%. Source: peripheral blood, taken in the first trimester of pregnancy. These receptors came from a female donor with multiple sclerosis, enrolled in a pregnancy study.

V is TRBV4-2 and J is TRBJ2-1; 11 nucleotides align to TRBD2. The CDR3 has 20 amino acids. After removal of 4 bases from V and 7 bases from J, the junction contained 21 bases not matched to a gene. Germline CDR1 LGHNA, CDR2 YNFKEQ. The CDR3 coding sequence is TGTGCCAGCAGCCCCATGGGCGGGCTAGCGGGGGGTCTGGGGATAAATGAGCAGTTCTTC. Translated: CASSPMGGLAGGLGINEQFF.

This rearrangement joins TRBV7-2 to TRBJ2-7; 10 bases are shared with TRBD1. The CDR3 length is 15 residues. The trim removed 5 bases at V and 3 bases at J, leaving 7 bases unmatched. Germline V gene lookup returns CDR1 SGHTA and CDR2 FQGNSA. The CDR3 spells CASSAGQGSRYEQYF. The DNA for the CDR3 is TGTGCCAGCAGCGCGGGACAGGGGTCACGCTACGAGCAGTACTTC.

This clone came up once. The V and J genes are TRBV27 and TRBJ2-7; maybe TRBD2 (6 bases). CDR1 is MNHEY, CDR2 SMNVEV, per germline (reference sequence). Trimming stripped 2 bases from V and 3 bases from J, with 17 bases between. The CDR3 contains 16 residues. The DNA of the CDR3 is TGTGCCAGCAGTTTAAATGGCTTGGGGGGAGTCTACGAGCAGTACTTC. This codes for CASSLNGLGGVYEQYF.

J is TRBJ1-5 and V is TRBV15; D gene unclear. The CDR3 loop spans 14 amino acids. Germline lookup yields CDR1 LNHNV and CDR2 YYDKDF (reference sequence). V lost 4 bases and J 4 bases, leaving 11 bases between the germline ends. This CDR3 reads CATSIMTGNQPQHF. The CDR3 nucleotides read TGTGCCACCAGCATTATGACGGGAAATCAGCCCCAGCATTTT.

This clone was counted a single time. This sequence joins TRBV27 and TRBJ2-1; D might be TRBD2 (6 bases). V lost 5 bases to trimming and J lost 0 bases, with 23 bases between them. CDR1 is MNHEY and CDR2 is SMNVEV in the germline V gene (reference sequence). This CDR3 spans 19 amino acids. CDR3 sequence reads: CASSLIWPGGKSSYNEQFF. The CDR3 DNA follows: TGTGCCAGCAGTCTTATCTGGCCAGGCGGGAAGAGCTCCTACAATGAGCAGTTCTTC.

The V gene is TRBV29-1, the J gene TRBJ2-3, with D possibly being TRBD1 (6 bases). Between the trimmed V and J ends, which lost 2 bases and 5 bases, there was a span of 17 bases. The CDR3 runs 15 residues. Germline CDR1 is SQVTM and CDR2 is ANQGSEA. The DNA of the CDR3 is TGCAGCGTTGAACCCCAGGGGCCCCTTGGAGATACGCAGTATTTT. This codes for CSVEPQGPLGDTQYF.

CDR3 residues: CASSGNPGQLNGYTF. The CDR3 bases are TGTGCCAGCAGTGGGAATCCGGGACAGCTAAATGGCTACACCTTC. The V call is TRBV2, the J call TRBJ1-2; TRBD1 aligns across 7 bases. In germline, CDR1 is SNHLY, CDR2 FYNNEI. The CDR3 contains 15 residues. Unmatched junction bases numbered 11, after V lost 4 bases and J lost 6 bases.

This clone is medium-sized in the sample. V is TRBV10-3 and J is TRBJ1-4; D unclear. The ends were cut back, 8 bases at V and 3 bases at J, with 10 bases in the middle. Looked up from germline, CDR1 is ENHRY and CDR2 is SYGVKD. This CDR3 spans 13 amino acids. The CDR3 region has the DNA TGTGCCATCCGTAAACAGCCTAATGAAAAACTGTTTTTT. This sequence encodes CAIRKQPNEKLFF.

This clone turned up a few times. The chain employs TRBV7-8 and TRBJ1-6; 8 bases align to TRBD1. The J segment lost 12 bases and the V segment lost 1 base, leaving 11 bases of the junction unmatched. Germline CDR1 and CDR2: SGHVS and FQNEAQ. The CDR3 sequence is 16 residues long. The DNA of the CDR3 is TGTGCCAGCAGCTTAGTTTCACCGGACAGGGCGAAACCCCTCCACTTT. Encoded protein: CASSLVSPDRAKPLHF.

J is TRBJ2-2 and V is TRBV7-6; the match to TRBD1 covers 8 bases. The CDR3 is 17 amino acids. Germline CDR1 is SGHVS and CDR2 is FNYEAQ. Unmatched junction bases numbered 8, after V lost 1 base and J lost 4 bases. CDR3 sequence: CASSLEWGQASTGELFF. The CDR3 DNA is TGTGCCAGCAGCTTAGAGTGGGGACAGGCGAGCACCGGGGAGCTGTTTTTT.